This T cell receptor (beta chain) was recovered during a study of CD8 T cells in ankylosing spondylitis. Whole-study results and caveats: Clones linked to disease were reported to show significant enrichment in matched ankylosing spondylitis synovial fluid.

The V segment lost 8 bases and the J segment 0 bases; nucleotides outside the gene matches: 5. This CDR3 contains 14 residues. There are many counts of this clonotype. Its antigen remains unknown. Quantitative 5'-RACE was performed with molecular barcodes, and it yielded the TCR beta libraries. One entry per CDR3 protein, called by TCRdb with MiXCR from the 5' RACE reads. The sample lists some 130,000 distinct CDR3 sequences, approximately 7.3% occurring once. The specimen was blood, either unsorted or a sorted T cell fraction (not recorded which). The J gene is TRBJ2-7, the V gene TRBV12-3 or TRBV12-4; 9 bases fit TRBD1. The TCR comes from a female donor with ankylosing spondylitis or in good health (not recorded which). CDR3 residues: CASGQGLGSYEQYF. In DNA form, the CDR3 reads TGTGCCAGCGGACAGGGGTTGGGCTCCTACGAGCAGTACTTC.